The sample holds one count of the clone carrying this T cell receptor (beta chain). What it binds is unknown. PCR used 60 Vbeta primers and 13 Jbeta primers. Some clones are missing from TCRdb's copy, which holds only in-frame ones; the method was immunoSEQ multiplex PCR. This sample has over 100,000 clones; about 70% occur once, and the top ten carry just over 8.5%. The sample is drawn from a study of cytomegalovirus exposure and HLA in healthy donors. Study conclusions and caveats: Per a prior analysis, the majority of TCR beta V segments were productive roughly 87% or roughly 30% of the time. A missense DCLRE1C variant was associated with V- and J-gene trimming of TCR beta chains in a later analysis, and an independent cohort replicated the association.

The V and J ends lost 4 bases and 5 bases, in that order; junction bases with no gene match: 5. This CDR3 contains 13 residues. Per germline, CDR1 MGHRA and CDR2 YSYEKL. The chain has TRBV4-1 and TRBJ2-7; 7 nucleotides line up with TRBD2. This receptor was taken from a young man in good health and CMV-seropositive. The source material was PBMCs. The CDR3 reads CASSPPGGNEQYF. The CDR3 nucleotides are TGCGCCAGCAGCCCACCGGGAGGTAACGAGCAGTACTTC.